This entry features one TCR beta chain sequence. TCRdb's copy holds only in-frame clones and misses some; the assay was immunoSEQ multiplex PCR. The sample consists of 150,000 to 200,000 clones, roughly four fifths of them appearing once. The junction had 8 bases not matched to a gene; V was cut back by 0 bases and J by 6 bases. The CDR3 is 15 amino acids. Germline CDR1 LGHNA, CDR2 YSLEER. Participants came from 24 US areas, aged about 18 to 100 years. Participants reported their clinical history, and cohort assignment relied on those reports. Two negative PCRs, clearance, or symptom resolution were required of recovered Cohort 3 donors. The sample belongs to a study of blood T cell repertoires in COVID-19. Study background: T cells, B-cell-depleted T cells, or PBMCs provided the cDNA or gDNA that served as material.

The rearrangement uses TRBV4-3 and TRBJ2-7; 7 bases fit TRBD2. Sequencing was done on a sample of PBMCs or T cells enriched from blood (not recorded which). This TCR derives from a middle-aged man who had recovered from COVID-19. The CDR3 sequence: CASSQDRGRAAEQYF. The CDR3 coding sequence is TGCGCCAGCAGCCAAGATAGAGGGAGGGCGGCCGAGCAGTACTTC.